The T cell receptor beta chain described here comes from a study of CD8 T cells in ankylosing spondylitis. Using quantitative 5'-RACE with molecular barcodes, the authors made TCR beta libraries. TCRdb analysed the 5' RACE reads with MiXCR anew, one entry per CDR3 protein. Of 300,000 to 400,000 distinct CDR3 sequences in the sample, more than 20% were seen once. Notes on this clonotype: Its target is not known. It is unclear where the CDR3 begins or ends on the DNA, so no DNA is shown, and the CDR3 is as TCRdb lists it.

Germline V gene data show CDR1 as SGHDT and CDR2 as YYEEEE. The CDR3 has 12 residues if both end residues are counted. Whole-study results and caveats: Disease-linked clones reportedly concentrated significantly in matched ankylosing spondylitis synovial fluid. Among TCR beta sequences, a motif of under ten highly homologous variants appeared characteristic of ankylosing spondylitis blood. Disease-linked clones bore a CD8+ phenotype and were relatively rare in peripheral blood. Reports of some motif variants in reactive arthritis synovial fluid and blood predate this one.

Source material: blood, either unsorted or a sorted T cell fraction (not recorded which). The chain employs TRBV5-6 and TRBJ2-2. The source of this sequence is a male donor with ankylosing spondylitis. This chain's CDR3 is CASSLGPGSCFF.